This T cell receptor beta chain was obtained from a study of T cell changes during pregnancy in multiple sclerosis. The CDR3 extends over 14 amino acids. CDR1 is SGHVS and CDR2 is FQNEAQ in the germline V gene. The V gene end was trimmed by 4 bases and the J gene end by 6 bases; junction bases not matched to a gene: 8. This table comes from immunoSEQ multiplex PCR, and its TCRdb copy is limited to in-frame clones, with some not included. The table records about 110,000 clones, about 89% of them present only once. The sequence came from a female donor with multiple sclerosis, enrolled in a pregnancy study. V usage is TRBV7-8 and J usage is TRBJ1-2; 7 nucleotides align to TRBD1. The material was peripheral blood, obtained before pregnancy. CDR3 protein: CASSSLTGPDGYTF. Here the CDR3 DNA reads TGTGCCAGCAGCTCCTTGACAGGGCCGGATGGCTACACCTTC.